The clone carrying this T cell receptor (beta chain) has just a few counts. The target antigen is unknown. This sample's TCRbeta library carried unique molecular identifier barcodes. TCRdb recomputed calls from the PCR reads with MiXCR, one row per CDR3 protein. The sample carries around 60,000 distinct CDR3 sequences, about 40% recorded once. The sample belongs to a study of T-cell reconstitution after alpha-beta-depleted transplantation in children. Study results and caveats: Reported findings indicate that, about two months after transplant, alpha-beta T cells came from several hundred expanded clones, which were derived from non-depleted graft cells. Fresh T-cell production supplied most of the T-cell counts and diversity seen one year after transplant. Some patients' high day-60 TCRbeta diversity was attributed to recipient cells surviving conditioning.

The CDR3 covers 17 residues. With 4 bases removed from V and 5 bases from J, the gap between germline ends came to 21 bases. Germline values: CDR1 KGHDR, CDR2 SFDVKD. The input for sequencing was PBMCs, mostly from graft donor cells, taken 360 days after TCRalphabeta/CD19-depleted stem cell transplant. The chain links TRBV24-1 to TRBJ2-3; no clear D gene. This receptor was obtained from a male patient younger than 18 who had a stem cell transplant for acute lymphoblastic leukemia, so the T cells may come from the graft donor. The CDR3 spells CATSDRSLIGQKDTQYF. The CDR3 nucleotides read TGTGCCACCAGTGACCGCAGTCTGATAGGGCAAAAAGATACGCAGTATTTT.